Listed here are 20 T cell receptor beta chains from one sample, sequenced in a study of shared clonotypes between healthy human individuals. TCRdb's copy holds only in-frame clones and misses some; the assay was immunoSEQ multiplex PCR. The sample consists of about 1 million clones, about 80% of them appearing once. Sequences were obtained from memory CD4+ T cells from PBMCs. Indicated subset: CD45RA-negative fraction. All receptors derive from a man aged 18 to 30 in good health. Some clones in this sample may be carry-over from other donors' samples.

The chain is built from TRBV10-3 and TRBJ2-7; D might be TRBD1 or TRBD2, each matching 5 bases. Germline V gene sequence: CDR1 ENHRY, CDR2 SYGVKD. The CDR3 is 16 residues long. The V end lost 3 bases, the J end lost 0 bases, and 15 bases lay between the germline ends. The CDR3 DNA reads as TGTGCCATCAGTGAAGTGGGGACGGTGAGCTCCTACGAGCAGTACTTC. Its translation is CAISEVGTVSSYEQYF.

The chain employs TRBV18 and TRBJ1-2; no definite D call. In germline, CDR1 is KGHSH, CDR2 LQKENI. V lost 0 bases, J lost 5 bases, and 13 bases lay in between. This CDR3 is built from 15 residues. CDR3 sequence reads: CASSPPGLREYGYTF. In nucleotides, the CDR3 is TGTGCCAGCTCACCACCAGGGTTGCGAGAATATGGCTACACCTTC.

J is TRBJ2-7 and V is TRBV6-5; D not resolved. Per the germline V gene, CDR1 is MNHEY and CDR2 is SVGAGI. The CDR3 is 13 residues long. Trimming shortened V by 2 bases and J by 3 bases, and 8 bases separated the two germline ends. The CDR3: CASSYGRIYEQYF. CDR3 coding DNA: TGTGCCAGCAGTTACGGTAGAATCTACGAGCAGTACTTC.

About this clone itself: Possible read error: a much larger clone is one base away. In the same sample, other DNA sequences code for this CDR3. Here the CDR3 DNA reads TGTGCCAGCAGTTTCGGTTTTGGTCAGAACACCGGGGAGCTGTTTTTT. Its protein is CASSFGFGQNTGELFF. V gene TRBV7-9 combines with J gene TRBJ2-2, with D unclear. V lost 6 bases and J 1 base, leaving 15 bases between the germline ends. The CDR3 consists of 16 residues. Germline CDR1 reads SEHNR; CDR2 reads FQNEAQ (reference sequence).

This clone showed up just once. The chain couples TRBV4-3 to TRBJ1-3, with no clear D. This CDR3 comprises 14 residues. The V gene lost 0 bases and the J gene lost 5 bases, with 8 bases spanning the gap. Germline assignment: CDR1 LGHNA and CDR2 YSLEER. CDR3 in DNA: TGCGCCAGCAGCCAAGATAGTGGGCGAAACACCATATATTTT. Protein product: CASSQDSGRNTIYF.

V gene TRBV19 combines with J gene TRBJ1-5, with D unresolved. CDR1 and CDR2 from the germline V gene are LNHDA and SQIVND (reference sequence). The V gene lost 5 bases and the J gene lost 2 bases, with 10 bases spanning the gap. This CDR3 is 14 amino acids long. CDR3 DNA: TGTGCCAGTAGTCCCGGAGGTCGCAATCAGCCCCAGCATTTT. Amino acid sequence: CASSPGGRNQPQHF.

This clone was seen more than once but under ten times. The J gene is TRBJ2-5, the V gene TRBV30; D is possibly TRBD2 (5 bases). The CDR3 has 14 amino acids. Germline V gene lookup returns CDR1 GTSNPN and CDR2 SVGIG (reference sequence). V was shortened by 3 bases and J by 5 bases, with 16 bases between the two germline ends. CDR3 amino acids: CAWSLGIAGETQYF. CDR3 nucleotide sequence: TGTGCCTGGAGCCTCGGGATAGCTGGGGAGACCCAGTACTTC.

This clone was detected ten times or more. V gene TRBV7-8 combines with J gene TRBJ2-7; 7 nucleotides line up with TRBD2. CDR1 and CDR2 (germline): SGHVS, FQNEAQ. The CDR3 is 16 amino acids. The J segment lost 0 bases and the V segment lost 5 bases, leaving 10 bases of the junction unmatched. CDR3 sequence reads: CASSERRGVSSYEQYF. The CDR3, as DNA: TGTGCCAGCAGCGAACGTCGGGGGGTTAGCTCCTACGAGCAGTACTTC.

This chain links TRBV5-1 with TRBJ2-7; 12 positions agree with TRBD2. The CDR3 contains 16 residues. The V segment lost 0 bases and the J segment 2 bases; nucleotides outside the gene matches: 3. Germline V CDR1 and CDR2: SGHRS, YFSETQ. The DNA for the CDR3 is TGCGCCAGCAGCTTGGTGACTAGCGGGAGAACCTACGAGCAGTACTTC. Amino acids: CASSLVTSGRTYEQYF.

CDR3 sequence (DNA): TGTGCCAGTAGTCCCGACAGGGAAGCTGGGGCCAACGTCCTGACTTTC. It encodes CASSPDREAGANVLTF. The V gene is TRBV19, the J gene TRBJ2-6, with 7 bases fitting TRBD1. Per germline, CDR1 LNHDA and CDR2 SQIVND (reference sequence). The CDR3 has 16 amino acids. J gave up 2 bases and V 5 bases, and 6 bases lay outside the gene matches.

The chain joins TRBV27 to TRBJ2-7, with 9 bases fitting TRBD2. Germline V gene lookup returns CDR1 MNHEY and CDR2 SMNVEV (reference sequence). V lost 2 bases, J lost 1 base, and 9 bases stayed unmatched. This CDR3 comprises 17 residues. CDR3 region: CASSLGVRREGSYEQYF. The CDR3 DNA reads TGTGCCAGCAGTTTAGGGGTCCGGCGGGAGGGATCCTACGAGCAGTACTTC.

The chain combines TRBV7-9 with TRBJ2-7; the match to TRBD2 covers 10 bases. The CDR3 spans 14 residues. V was clipped by 2 bases and J by 6 bases; unmatched bases: 4. Germline V lookup: CDR1 SEHNR, CDR2 FQNEAQ (reference sequence). The CDR3 here is CASSLPAGGSEQYF. CDR3 nucleotide sequence: TGTGCCAGCAGCTTACCAGCGGGAGGGTCCGAGCAGTACTTC.

This sequence joins TRBV28 and TRBJ1-2, with 7 bases lining up with TRBD1. Germline values: CDR1 MDHEN, CDR2 SYDVKM. The CDR3 sequence is 13 residues long. Trimming removed 6 bases from V and 8 bases from J; junction bases left unmatched: 9. The CDR3 sequence: CASSPDRVNGYTF. As DNA, the CDR3 is TGTGCCAGCAGCCCCGACAGGGTCAACGGCTACACCTTC.

The V call is TRBV6-1, the J call TRBJ1-3; 8 bases match TRBD1. The ends lost 5 bases at V and 0 bases at J; junction bases unmatched: 3. The CDR3 totals 15 residues. Germline V gene sequence: CDR1 MNHNS, CDR2 SASEGT. The CDR3 DNA reads as TGTGCCAGCAGTCGAACAGGGGGCTCTGGAAACACCATATATTTT. It encodes CASSRTGGSGNTIYF.

This chain links TRBV4-1 with TRBJ2-2; tentatively, D is TRBD2 (5 bases). The V gene's germline CDR1 is MGHRA and CDR2 YSYEKL. The CDR3 has 14 amino acids. Between the trimmed V and J ends, which lost 1 base and 5 bases, there was a span of 8 bases. CDR3 DNA sequence: TGCGCCAGCAGCCAAGGGGAGATGACCGGGGAGCTGTTTTTT. Amino acid sequence: CASSQGEMTGELFF.

The chain combines TRBV6-4 with TRBJ2-3, with unresolved D. The V gene's germline CDR1 is MRHNA and CDR2 SNTAGT. The CDR3 runs to 13 residues. The V and J ends lost 5 bases and 0 bases respectively, with 6 bases between them. The CDR3 DNA is TGTGCCAGCAGTTCCATTAGCACAGATACGCAGTATTTT. It codes for CASSSISTDTQYF.

This clone has only a few counts. V usage is TRBV7-3 and J usage is TRBJ2-3; the D is unclear. V shed 1 base and J shed 2 bases, with 4 bases lying between them. Germline loops: CDR1 SGHTA, CDR2 FQGTGA. This CDR3 has 13 amino acids. The CDR3 DNA follows: TGTGCCAGCAGCTTAATCCCCACAGATACGCAGTATTTT. It is translated as CASSLIPTDTQYF.

The chain carries TRBV18 and TRBJ2-1, with 7 bases lining up with TRBD1. V lost 5 bases and J lost 2; bases outside the gene matches: 6. Germline V gene sequence: CDR1 KGHSH, CDR2 LQKENI. The CDR3 contains 15 residues. The CDR3 loop reads CASSWNRGPYNEQFF. CDR3 sequence (DNA): TGTGCCAGCTCATGGAACAGGGGTCCCTACAATGAGCAGTTCTTC. The full variable domain, rest sourced from reference TRBV18 and TRBJ2-1, is NAGVMQNPRHLVRRRGQEARLRCSPMKGHSHVYWYRQLPEEGLKFMVYLQKENIIDESGMPKERFSAEFPKEGPSILRIQQVVRGDSAAYFCASSWNRGPYNEQFFGPGTRLTVL.

The V and J genes are TRBV7-3 and TRBJ1-2, with D unclear. The germline CDR1 and CDR2 sequences are SGHTA and FQGTGA. The CDR3 length is 14 residues. V was cut by 5 bases and J by 3 bases, with 13 bases left in between. Here the CDR3 reads CASSPRHVDYGYTF. As DNA, the CDR3 is TGTGCCAGCAGCCCGAGACATGTTGACTATGGCTACACCTTC.

A note on this clone: Additional DNA sequences in this sample encode the identical CDR3. The CDR3 coding sequence is TGTGCCAGCAGCCCCCGTGGGGGGAACACAGATACGCAGTATTTT. This translates into CASSPRGGNTDTQYF. The V call is TRBV7-8, the J call TRBJ2-3; tentative D call: TRBD2 (6 bases). V lost 5 bases, J lost 2 bases, and 14 bases lay in between. Germline CDR1 and CDR2: SGHVS and FQNEAQ. The CDR3 is made up of 15 amino acids.